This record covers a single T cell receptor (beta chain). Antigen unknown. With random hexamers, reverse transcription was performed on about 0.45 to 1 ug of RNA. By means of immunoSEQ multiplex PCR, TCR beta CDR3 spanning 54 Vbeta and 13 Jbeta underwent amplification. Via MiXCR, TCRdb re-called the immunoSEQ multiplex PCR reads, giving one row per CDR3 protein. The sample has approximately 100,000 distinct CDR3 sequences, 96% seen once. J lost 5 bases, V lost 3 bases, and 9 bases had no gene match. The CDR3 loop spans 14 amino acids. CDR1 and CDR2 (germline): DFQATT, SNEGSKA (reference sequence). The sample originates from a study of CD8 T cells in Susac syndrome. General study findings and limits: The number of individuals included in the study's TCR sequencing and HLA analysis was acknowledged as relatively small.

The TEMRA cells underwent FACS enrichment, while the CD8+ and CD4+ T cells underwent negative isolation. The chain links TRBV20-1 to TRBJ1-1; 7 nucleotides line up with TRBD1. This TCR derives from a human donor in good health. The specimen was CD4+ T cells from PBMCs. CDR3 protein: CSASAGTVRTEAFF. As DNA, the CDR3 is TGCAGTGCTAGCGCCGGGACAGTACGGACTGAAGCTTTCTTT.